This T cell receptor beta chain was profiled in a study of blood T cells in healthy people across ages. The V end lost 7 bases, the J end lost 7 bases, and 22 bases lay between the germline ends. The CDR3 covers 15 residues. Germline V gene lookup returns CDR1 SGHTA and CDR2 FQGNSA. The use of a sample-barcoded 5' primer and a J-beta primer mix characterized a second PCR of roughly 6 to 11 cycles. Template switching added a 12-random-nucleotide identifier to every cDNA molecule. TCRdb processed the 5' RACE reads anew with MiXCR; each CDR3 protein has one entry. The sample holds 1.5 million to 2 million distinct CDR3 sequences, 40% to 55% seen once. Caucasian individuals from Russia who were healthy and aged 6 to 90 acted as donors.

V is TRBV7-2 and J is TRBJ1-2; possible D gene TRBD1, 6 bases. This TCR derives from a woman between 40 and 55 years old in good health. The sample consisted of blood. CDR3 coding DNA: TGTGCCAGCACTCCCGGGGGGGCGCCAAGGGTTGGCTACACCTTC. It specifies CASTPGGAPRVGYTF.